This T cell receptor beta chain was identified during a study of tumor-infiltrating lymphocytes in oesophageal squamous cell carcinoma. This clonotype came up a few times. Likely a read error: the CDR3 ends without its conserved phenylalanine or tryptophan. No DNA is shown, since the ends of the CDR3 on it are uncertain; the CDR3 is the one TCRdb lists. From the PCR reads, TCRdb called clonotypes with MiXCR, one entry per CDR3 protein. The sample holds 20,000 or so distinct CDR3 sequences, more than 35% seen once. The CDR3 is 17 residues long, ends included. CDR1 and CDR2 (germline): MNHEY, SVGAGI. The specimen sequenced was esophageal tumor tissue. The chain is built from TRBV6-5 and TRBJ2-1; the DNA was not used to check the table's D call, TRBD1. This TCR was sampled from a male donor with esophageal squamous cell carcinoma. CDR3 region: CASSYSRTGLNGYTFGS.